This T cell receptor beta chain emerged from a study of beta chain features in type 1 diabetes. Study-wide points: Equally in patients and controls, PCR might preferentially amplify shorter templates. There was a moderate but significant shortening of TCRB CDR3s in all four CD4+ subsets of Type 1 diabetes patients.

The germline CDR1 and CDR2 sequences are SGHRS and YFSETQ. After removal of 5 bases from V and 6 bases from J, the junction contained 12 bases not matched to a gene. The CDR3 length is 16 residues. On this clone itself: The antigen remains undetermined.

Every bit of the isolated RNA underwent reverse transcription, so sequencing read expressed TCRB transcripts. TCRdb's table, derived via immunoSEQ multiplex PCR, lists solely in-frame clones and lacks some. The table lists 250,000 to 350,000 clones, 14% to 15% of them singletons. The sample taken for sequencing was naive CD4+ T cells from blood. V usage is TRBV5-1 and J usage is TRBJ2-1, with 9 nucleotides matching TRBD2. This clonotype originated in a man younger than 30 with type 1 diabetes. CDR3 sequence: CASRARWLAGLNEQFF. CDR3 sequence (DNA): TGCGCCAGCAGAGCCCGCTGGCTAGCGGGGCTCAATGAGCAGTTCTTC.